Detailed here is one TCR beta chain. Its cognate antigen is unknown. This sample was taken from a study of T cell responses to AZD1222 COVID-19 vaccine. The data were produced by immunoSEQ multiplex PCR, yet TCRdb's version contains in-frame clones alone and is incomplete. This table holds more than 95,000 clones, roughly 93% found once. Study-level results: Donors skewed white British and female; clonal diversity was possibly underestimated.

This CDR3 has 12 residues. The V end was cut by 4 bases, the J end by 5 bases, with 8 bases between. From germline, CDR1 is GTSNPN and CDR2 SVGIG (reference sequence). This clonotype was sampled from an adult in good health. The V and J genes are TRBV30 and TRBJ2-2; weak D call: TRBD2 (6 bases). The source material was peripheral blood, sampled on day 0 of AZD1222 vaccination. Written as DNA, the CDR3 is TGTGCCTGGAACCGGGGGACCGGGGAGCTGTTTTTT. This encodes CAWNRGTGELFF.